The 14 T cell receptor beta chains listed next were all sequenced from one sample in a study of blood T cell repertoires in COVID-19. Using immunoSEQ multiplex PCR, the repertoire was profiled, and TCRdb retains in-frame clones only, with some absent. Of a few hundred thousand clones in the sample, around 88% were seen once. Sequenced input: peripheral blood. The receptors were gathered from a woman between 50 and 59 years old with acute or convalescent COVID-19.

CDR3 coding DNA: TGCAGCGCCTTTACCGCACAGGGGCGGATGGACTATGGCTACACCTTC. Translating gives CSAFTAQGRMDYGYTF. V gene TRBV29-1 combines with J gene TRBJ1-2; 7 positions match TRBD1. Germline V gene lookup returns CDR1 SQVTM and CDR2 ANQGSEA. Trimming removed 7 bases from V and 3 bases from J; junction bases left unmatched: 17. The CDR3 has 16 residues.

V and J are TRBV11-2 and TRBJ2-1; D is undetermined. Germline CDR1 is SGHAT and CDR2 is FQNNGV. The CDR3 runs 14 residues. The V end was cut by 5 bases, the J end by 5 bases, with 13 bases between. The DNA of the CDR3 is TGTGCCAGCAGCCCCTACAGTCCGAACAATGAGCAGTTCTTC. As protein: CASSPYSPNNEQFF.

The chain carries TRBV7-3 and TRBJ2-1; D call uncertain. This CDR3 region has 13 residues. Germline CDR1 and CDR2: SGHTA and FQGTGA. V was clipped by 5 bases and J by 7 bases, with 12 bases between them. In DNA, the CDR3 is TGTGCCAGCAGCCTACTCCCCGGGAATGAGCAGTTCTTC. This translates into CASSLLPGNEQFF.

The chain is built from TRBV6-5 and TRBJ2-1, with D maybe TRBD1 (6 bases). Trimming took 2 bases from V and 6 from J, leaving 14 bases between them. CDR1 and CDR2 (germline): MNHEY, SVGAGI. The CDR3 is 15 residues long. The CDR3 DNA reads TGTGCCAGCAGTTACGATCCGGACAGTATCAATGAGCAGTTCTTC. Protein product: CASSYDPDSINEQFF.

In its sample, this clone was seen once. As DNA, the CDR3 is TGTGCCAGCAGCCATTGGCGGGATGGGGGAGAGACCCAGTACTTC. It codes for CASSHWRDGGETQYF. The V and J genes are TRBV3-1 (or the pseudogene TRBV3-2) and TRBJ2-5; maybe TRBD2 (6 bases). Germline values: CDR1 LGHDT, CDR2 YNNKEL (reference sequence). Deletions cut 3 bases from V and 4 bases from J, with 15 bases between. The CDR3 contains 15 residues.

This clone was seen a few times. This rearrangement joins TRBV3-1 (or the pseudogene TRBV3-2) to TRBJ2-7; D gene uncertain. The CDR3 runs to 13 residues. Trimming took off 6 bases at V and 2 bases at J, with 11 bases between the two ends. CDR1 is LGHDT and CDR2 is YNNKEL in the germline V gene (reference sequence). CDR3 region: CASSLFTAYEQYF. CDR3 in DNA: TGTGCCAGCAGTTTATTTACGGCCTACGAGCAGTACTTC.

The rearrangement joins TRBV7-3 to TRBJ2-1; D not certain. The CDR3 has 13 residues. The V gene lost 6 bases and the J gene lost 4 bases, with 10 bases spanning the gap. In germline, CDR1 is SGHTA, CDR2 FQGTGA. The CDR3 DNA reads TGTGCCAGCAGTTTAGACACTTACAATGAGCAGTTCTTC. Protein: CASSLDTYNEQFF.

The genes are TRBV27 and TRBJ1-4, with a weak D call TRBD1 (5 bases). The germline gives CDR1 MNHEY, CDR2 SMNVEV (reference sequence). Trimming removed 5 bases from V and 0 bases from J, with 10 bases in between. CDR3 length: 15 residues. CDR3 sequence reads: CASSQDSSTNEKLFF. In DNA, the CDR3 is TGTGCCAGCAGTCAAGACAGCTCAACTAATGAAAAACTGTTTTTT.

CDR3 nucleotide sequence: TGTGCCAGCAGCTACTACACGGAAGCCATATATTTT. The encoded protein is CASSYYTEAIYF. V and J are TRBV7-2 and TRBJ1-3; D unclear. CDR3 size: 12 residues. Germline values: CDR1 SGHTA, CDR2 FQGNSA. Between the trimmed V and J ends, which lost 4 bases and 11 bases, there was a span of 12 bases.

CDR3 amino acids: CASSFGGPESPLHF. The CDR3 DNA reads TGTGCCAGCAGTTTTGGGGGCCCGGAGTCACCCCTCCACTTT. The V and J genes are TRBV27 and TRBJ1-6; D may be TRBD1 (6 bases). The CDR3 is 14 residues long. Germline V gives CDR1 MNHEY, CDR2 SMNVEV (reference sequence). The ends were cut back, 3 bases at V and 10 bases at J, with 13 bases in the middle.

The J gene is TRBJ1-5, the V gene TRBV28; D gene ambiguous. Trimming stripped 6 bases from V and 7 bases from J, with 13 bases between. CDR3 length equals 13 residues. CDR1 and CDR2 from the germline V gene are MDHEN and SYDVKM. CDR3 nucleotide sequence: TGTGCCAGCAGCCCGGACTGGGAACAGCCCCAGCATTTT. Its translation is CASSPDWEQPQHF.

The CDR3 reads CASSRTGQGRYEKLFF. The CDR3 DNA sequence: TGCGCCAGCAGCCGAACTGGACAGGGTCGGTATGAAAAACTGTTTTTT. V usage is TRBV4-1 and J usage is TRBJ1-4; 8 nucleotides agree with TRBD1. CDR3 length: 16 residues. CDR1 MGHRA and CDR2 YSYEKL come from the germline V gene. V lost 4 bases to trimming and J lost 6 bases; unmatched junction nucleotides: 10.

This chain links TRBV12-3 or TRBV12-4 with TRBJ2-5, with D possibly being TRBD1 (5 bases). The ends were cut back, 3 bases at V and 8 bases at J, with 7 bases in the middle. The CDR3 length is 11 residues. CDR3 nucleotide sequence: TGTGCCAGCAGTTTGGACACTACCCAGTACTTC. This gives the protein CASSLDTTQYF.

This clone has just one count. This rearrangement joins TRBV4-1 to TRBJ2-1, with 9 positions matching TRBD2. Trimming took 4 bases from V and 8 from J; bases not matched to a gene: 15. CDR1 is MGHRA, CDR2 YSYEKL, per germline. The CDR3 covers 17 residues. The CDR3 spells CASSPPLGAGGLDEQFF. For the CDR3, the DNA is TGCGCCAGCAGCCCCCCCCTAGGAGCGGGAGGTTTGGATGAGCAGTTCTTC.